Listed below are T cell receptor beta chains from one sample, sequenced in a study of blood T cell repertoires in COVID-19. Assay used: immunoSEQ multiplex PCR; TCRdb lists only in-frame clones, some missing. The table records about 160,000 clones, around 90% of them present only once. The material sequenced was peripheral blood. These receptors were taken from a man aged 55-75 years with acute or convalescent COVID-19. Both conserved end residues are part of each CDR3. A D gene is named only where the DNA matches it firmly. Only part of the rows carry a size: once, few, many, or a class if the clone is expanded.

CDR3	DNA	V	J	D	size
CASSPSRVETQYF	TGTGCCAGCAGCCCCTCCCGCGTGGAGACCCAGTACTTC	TRBV11-2	TRBJ2-5	NA	NA
CASRLQGAQETQYF	TGCGCCAGCAGACTACAGGGGGCCCAAGAGACCCAGTACTTC	TRBV5-1	TRBJ2-5	TRBD1	NA
CASSLEISQGREQYF	TGTGCCAGCAGCTTAGAGATTTCACAGGGACGAGAGCAGTACTTC	TRBV7-2	TRBJ2-7	NA	NA
CSAQGANEKLFF	TGCAGCGCACAGGGGGCTAATGAAAAACTGTTTTTT	TRBV29-1	TRBJ1-4	TRBD1	NA
CASSLAADTQYF	TGCGCCAGCAGCCTAGCGGCAGATACGCAGTATTTT	TRBV5-1	TRBJ2-3	TRBD2	NA
CASSPISTRGTGELFF	TGTGCCAGCTCACCGATCAGCACTCGGGGCACCGGGGAGCTGTTTTTT	TRBV18	TRBJ2-2	NA	NA
CASRSNRGPQETQYF	TGTGCCAGCAGGTCCAACAGGGGCCCCCAAGAGACCCAGTACTTC	TRBV6-5	TRBJ2-5	TRBD1	NA
CASSLGIPGGGSYNEQFF	TGTGCCAGCAGCTTAGGAATCCCGGGGGGGGGCTCCTACAATGAGCAGTTCTTC	TRBV11-3	TRBJ2-1	TRBD2	NA
CASSFRLQGFGNTIYF	TGTGCCAGCAGCTTTAGGTTACAGGGGTTCGGAAACACCATATATTTT	TRBV7-2	TRBJ1-3	TRBD1	NA
CASSRGLAGGPKNTDTQYF	TGTGCCAGCAGTCGGGGACTAGCGGGGGGCCCCAAAAACACAGATACGCAGTATTTT	TRBV6-6	TRBJ2-3	TRBD2	NA
CASSFPDRGDGYTF	TGTGCCAGCAGCTTCCCCGACAGGGGGGATGGCTACACCTTC	TRBV5-4	TRBJ1-2	TRBD1	NA
CASSSRDRGQNIQYF	TGTGCCAGTAGTAGCCGGGACAGGGGGCAGAACATTCAGTACTTC	TRBV19	TRBJ2-4	TRBD1	once
CATSDRQGRSGGYTF	TGTGCCACCAGTGACCGACAGGGCAGATCGGGTGGCTACACCTTC	TRBV24-1	TRBJ1-2	TRBD1	once
CASSADRGRGPEAFF	TGTGCCAGCAGCGCAGACCGAGGGAGGGGCCCTGAAGCTTTCTTT	TRBV7-9	TRBJ1-1	NA	NA
CAWSVNSFYTF	TGTGCCTGGAGTGTGAACAGCTTCTACACCTTC	TRBV30	TRBJ1-2	NA	NA
CASSDGPMAPLHF	TGTGCCAGCAGCGATGGTCCTATGGCACCCCTCCACTTT	TRBV6-5	TRBJ1-6	NA	NA
CASSSPRTGQFF	TGTGCCAGCAGTTCCCCGCGGACAGGGCAGTTCTTC	TRBV6-5	TRBJ2-1	TRBD1	NA
CASSFTAGVSNEKLFF	TGCGCCAGCAGCTTCACCGCAGGGGTTAGTAATGAAAAACTGTTTTTT	TRBV5-1	TRBJ1-4	NA	NA
CASSLTSGGYSYNEQFF	TGTGCCAGCAGCTTGACTAGCGGTGGTTACTCCTACAATGAGCAGTTCTTC	TRBV5-8	TRBJ2-1	TRBD2	NA
CASSPDQGLQPQHF	TGTGCCAGCTCACCGGATCAGGGTTTACAGCCCCAGCATTTT	TRBV18	TRBJ1-5	NA	NA
CASSKLRGTSNQPQHF	TGTGCCAGCAGCAAATTGCGGGGGACGAGCAATCAGCCCCAGCATTTT	TRBV21-1	TRBJ1-5	NA	once
CAISESLVRGFDEQYF	TGTGCCATCAGTGAGTCTTTGGTCAGAGGGTTCGACGAGCAGTACTTC	TRBV10-3	TRBJ2-7	NA	NA
CSVVSSEGGYTF	TGCAGCGTTGTCTCATCGGAGGGCGGCTACACCTTC	TRBV29-1	TRBJ1-2	NA	NA
CASTLQASRGYGYTF	TGCGCCAGCACCCTACAAGCATCAAGGGGTTATGGCTACACCTTC	TRBV5-1	TRBJ1-2	NA	NA
CATSDLGIGSGNTIYF	TGTGCCACCAGTGATTTGGGAATCGGGTCTGGAAACACCATATATTTT	TRBV24-1	TRBJ1-3	NA	NA
CASSLVPRRAITEAFF	TGTGCCAGTAGCCTCGTACCGCGCAGGGCGATCACTGAAGCTTTCTTT	TRBV19	TRBJ1-1	NA	NA
CASTPSSYNEQFF	TGTGCCAGCACACCGAGCTCCTACAATGAGCAGTTCTTC	TRBV6-5	TRBJ2-1	NA	NA